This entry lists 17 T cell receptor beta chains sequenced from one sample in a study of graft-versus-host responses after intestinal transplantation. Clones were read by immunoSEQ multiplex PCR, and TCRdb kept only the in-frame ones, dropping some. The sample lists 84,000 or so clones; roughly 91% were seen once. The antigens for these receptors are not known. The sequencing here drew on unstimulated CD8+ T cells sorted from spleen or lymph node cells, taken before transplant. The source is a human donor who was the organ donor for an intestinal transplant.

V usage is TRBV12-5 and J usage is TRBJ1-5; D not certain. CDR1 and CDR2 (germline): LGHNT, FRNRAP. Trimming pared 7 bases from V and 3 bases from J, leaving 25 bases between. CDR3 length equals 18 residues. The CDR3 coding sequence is TGTGCTAGTGACCCCCCGTTTCAGGAGGCGATCTACAATCAGCCCCAGCATTTT. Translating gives CASDPPFQEAIYNQPQHF.

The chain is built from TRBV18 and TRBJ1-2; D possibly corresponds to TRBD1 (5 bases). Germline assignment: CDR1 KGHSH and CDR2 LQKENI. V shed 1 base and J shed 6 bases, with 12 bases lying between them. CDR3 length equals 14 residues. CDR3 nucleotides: TGTGCCAGCTCACCACTCCCAGGGTCCCATGGCTACACCTTC. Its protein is CASSPLPGSHGYTF.

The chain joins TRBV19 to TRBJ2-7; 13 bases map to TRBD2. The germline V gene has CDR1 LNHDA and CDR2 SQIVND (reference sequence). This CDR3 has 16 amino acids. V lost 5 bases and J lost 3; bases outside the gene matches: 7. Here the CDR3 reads CASSPLAGGPLYEQYF. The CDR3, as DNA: TGTGCCAGTAGTCCACTAGCGGGAGGGCCGCTCTACGAGCAGTACTTC.

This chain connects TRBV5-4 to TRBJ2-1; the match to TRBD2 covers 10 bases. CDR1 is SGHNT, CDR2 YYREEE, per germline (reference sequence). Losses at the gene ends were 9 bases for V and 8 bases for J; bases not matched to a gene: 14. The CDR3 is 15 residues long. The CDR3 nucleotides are TGTGCCAAACCCGGAGCGGGAGGGCCTCAGGATGAGCAGTTCTTC. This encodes CAKPGAGGPQDEQFF.

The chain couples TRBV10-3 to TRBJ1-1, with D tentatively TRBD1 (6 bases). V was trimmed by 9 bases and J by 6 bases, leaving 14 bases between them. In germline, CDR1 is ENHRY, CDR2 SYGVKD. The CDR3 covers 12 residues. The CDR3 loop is CAMGALGSEAFF. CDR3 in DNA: TGTGCCATGGGGGCCCTAGGGTCTGAAGCTTTCTTT.

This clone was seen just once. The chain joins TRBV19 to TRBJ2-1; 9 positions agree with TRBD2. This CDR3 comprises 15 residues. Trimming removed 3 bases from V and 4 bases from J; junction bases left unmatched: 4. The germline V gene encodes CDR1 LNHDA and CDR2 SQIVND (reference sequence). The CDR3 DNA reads TGTGCCAGTAGTATCGGTCTAGCGGGGTACAATGAGCAGTTCTTC. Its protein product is CASSIGLAGYNEQFF. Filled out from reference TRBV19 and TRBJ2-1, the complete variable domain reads DGGITQSPKYLFRKEGQNVTLSCEQNLNHDAMYWYRQDPGQGLRLIYYSQIVNDFQKGDIAEGYSVSREKKESFPLTVTSAQKNPTAFYLCASSIGLAGYNEQFFGPGTRLTVL.

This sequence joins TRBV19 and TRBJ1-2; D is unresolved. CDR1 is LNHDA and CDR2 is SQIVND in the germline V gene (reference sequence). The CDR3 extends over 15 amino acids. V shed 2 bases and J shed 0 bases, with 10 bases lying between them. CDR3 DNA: TGTGCCAGTAGTATATCGGAGGGAACTAACTATGGCTACACCTTC. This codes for CASSISEGTNYGYTF.

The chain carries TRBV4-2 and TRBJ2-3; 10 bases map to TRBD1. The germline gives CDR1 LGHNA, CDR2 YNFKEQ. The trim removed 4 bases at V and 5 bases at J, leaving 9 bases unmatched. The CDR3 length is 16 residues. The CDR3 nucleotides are TGTGCCAGCAGCCGCCGGGACAGGGGCGTAGGAGATACGCAGTATTTT. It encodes CASSRRDRGVGDTQYF.

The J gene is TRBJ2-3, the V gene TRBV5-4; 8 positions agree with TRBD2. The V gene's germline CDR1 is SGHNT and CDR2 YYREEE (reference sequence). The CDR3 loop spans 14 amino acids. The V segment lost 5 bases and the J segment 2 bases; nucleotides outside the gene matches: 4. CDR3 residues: CASSGSGATDTQYF. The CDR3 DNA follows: TGTGCCAGCAGTGGTAGCGGGGCCACAGATACGCAGTATTTT.

CDR3 sequence (DNA): TGTGCCAGCAGCGGGGGGACTAGCGGGGGCTACGAGCAGTACTTC. Protein product: CASSGGTSGGYEQYF. This chain uses TRBV9 with TRBJ2-7, with 14 bases identical to TRBD2. Germline V gene lookup returns CDR1 SGDLS and CDR2 YYNGEE. CDR3 length: 15 residues. J was trimmed by 3 bases and V by 3 bases; bases with no gene match: 2. Full variable domain (rest looked up from reference TRBV9 and TRBJ2-7): DSGVTQTPKHLITATGQRVTLRCSPRSGDLSVYWYQQSLDQGLQFLIQYYNGEERAKGNILERFSAQQFPDLHSELNLSSLELGDSALYFCASSGGTSGGYEQYFGPGTRLTVT.

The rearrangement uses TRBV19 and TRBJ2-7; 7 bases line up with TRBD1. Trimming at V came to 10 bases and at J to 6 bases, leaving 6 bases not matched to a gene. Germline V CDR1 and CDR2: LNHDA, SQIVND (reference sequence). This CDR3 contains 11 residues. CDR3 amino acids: CATDRNFEQYF. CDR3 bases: TGTGCCACGGACAGGAATTTCGAGCAGTACTTC.

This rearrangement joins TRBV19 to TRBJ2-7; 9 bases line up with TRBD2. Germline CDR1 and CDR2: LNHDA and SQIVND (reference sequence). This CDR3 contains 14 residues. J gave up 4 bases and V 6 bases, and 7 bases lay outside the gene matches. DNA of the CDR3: TGTGCCAGTAGCTTCCCGGGACTAGCTTACGAGCAGTACTTC. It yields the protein CASSFPGLAYEQYF.

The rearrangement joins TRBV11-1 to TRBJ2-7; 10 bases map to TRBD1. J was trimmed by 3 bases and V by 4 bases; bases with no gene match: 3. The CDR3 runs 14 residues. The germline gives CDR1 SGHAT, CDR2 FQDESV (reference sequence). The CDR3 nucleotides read TGTGCCAGCAGCTGGGGACAGGGGAGCTACGAGCAGTACTTC. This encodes CASSWGQGSYEQYF.

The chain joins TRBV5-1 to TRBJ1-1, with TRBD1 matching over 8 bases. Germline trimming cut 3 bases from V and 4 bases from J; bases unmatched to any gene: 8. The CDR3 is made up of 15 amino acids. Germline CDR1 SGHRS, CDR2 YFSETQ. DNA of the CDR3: TGCGCCAGCAGCTCTTGGACAGGGATGGGCACTGAAGCTTTCTTT. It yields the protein CASSSWTGMGTEAFF.

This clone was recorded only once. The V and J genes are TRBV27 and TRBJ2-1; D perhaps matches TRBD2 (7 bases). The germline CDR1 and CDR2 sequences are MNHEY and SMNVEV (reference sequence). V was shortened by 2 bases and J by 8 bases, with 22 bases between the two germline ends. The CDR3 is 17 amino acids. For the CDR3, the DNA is TGTGCCAGCAGTTTAGCCGCTTCCCGGGGGGCCTTTGATGAGCAGTTCTTC. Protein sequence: CASSLAASRGAFDEQFF.

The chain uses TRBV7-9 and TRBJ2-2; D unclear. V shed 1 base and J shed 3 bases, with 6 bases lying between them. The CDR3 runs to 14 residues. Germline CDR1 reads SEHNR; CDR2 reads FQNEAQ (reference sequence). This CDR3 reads CASSLVFDTGELFF. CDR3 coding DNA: TGTGCCAGCAGCTTAGTTTTCGACACCGGGGAGCTGTTTTTT.

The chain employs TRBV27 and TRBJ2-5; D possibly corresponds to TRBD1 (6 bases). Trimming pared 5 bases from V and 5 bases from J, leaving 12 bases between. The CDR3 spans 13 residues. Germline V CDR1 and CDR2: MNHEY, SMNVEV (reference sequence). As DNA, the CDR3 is TGTGCCAGCAGTGTGAATGGGGGCGAGACCCAGTACTTC. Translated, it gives CASSVNGGETQYF.